This TCR beta chain was sequenced for a study of T-cell reconstitution after alpha-beta-depleted transplantation in children. Preparing the TCRbeta library involved the use of unique molecular identifiers. From the PCR reads, TCRdb called clonotypes with MiXCR, one entry per CDR3 protein. This table has hundreds of thousands of distinct CDR3 sequences, roughly 17% appearing once. With 1 base removed from V and 0 bases from J, the gap between germline ends came to 7 bases. The CDR3 consists of 13 residues. Germline assignment: CDR1 DFQATT and CDR2 SNEGSKA (reference sequence). This clonotype occurred a few times.

The specimen comprised PBMCs from the stem cell graft donor, sampled from the stem cell graft. This TCR came from a human donor who donated a stem cell graft to a child with acute myeloid leukemia. The rearrangement links TRBV20-1 to TRBJ2-7; the D is unclear. CDR3 residues: CSARADDSYEQYV. The CDR3 bases are TGCAGTGCTAGAGCGGATGACTCCTACGAGCAGTACGTC.